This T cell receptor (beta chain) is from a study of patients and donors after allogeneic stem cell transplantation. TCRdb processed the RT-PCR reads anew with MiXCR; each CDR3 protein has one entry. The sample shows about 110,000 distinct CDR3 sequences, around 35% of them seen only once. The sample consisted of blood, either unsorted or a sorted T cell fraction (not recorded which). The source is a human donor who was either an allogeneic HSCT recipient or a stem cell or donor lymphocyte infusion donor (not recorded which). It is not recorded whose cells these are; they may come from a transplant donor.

The CDR3 bases are TGTGCCAGCAGCACGTCAGGGGGTTTAGTTCACGAGCAGTACTTC. It codes for CASSTSGGLVHEQYF. This rearrangement joins TRBV7-9 to TRBJ2-7, with 7 bases identical to TRBD1. With V trimmed by 5 bases and J by 5 bases, 12 bases remained unmatched. CDR1 and CDR2 from the germline V gene are SEHNR and FQNEAQ (reference sequence). The CDR3 loop spans 15 amino acids.